The source of this TCR beta chain is a study of OX40 agonist ivuxolimab in advanced cancers. Overall study context: People in dose escalation had one of these cancers: hepatocellular carcinoma, melanoma, renal cell or head and neck cancer.

Profiled with immunoSEQ multiplex PCR; TCRdb holds only in-frame clones, not every one. The table shows tens of thousands of clones, with about 90% occurring only once. The study sampled blood at baseline, cycle 4 day 1, and cycle 7 day 1. Study findings and constraints: The expanded peripheral T cells' antigen specificity was not determined.

CDR3 length: 13 amino acids. V was pared by 1 base and J by 1 base, with 4 bases between. Germline V gene lookup returns CDR1 LNHDA and CDR2 SQIVND (reference sequence). As concerns this clone: Its antigen is undetermined.

The rearrangement uses TRBV19 and TRBJ1-1; D unclear. The specimen was CD4+ or CD8+ T cells sorted from blood, collected in a trial of the OX40 agonist ivuxolimab. The clonotype originates from an adult with an advanced solid tumor such as melanoma, head and neck, liver or kidney cancer. CDR3 loop: CASSIGENTEAFF. For the CDR3, the DNA is TGTGCCAGTAGTATAGGAGAGAACACTGAAGCTTTCTTT.